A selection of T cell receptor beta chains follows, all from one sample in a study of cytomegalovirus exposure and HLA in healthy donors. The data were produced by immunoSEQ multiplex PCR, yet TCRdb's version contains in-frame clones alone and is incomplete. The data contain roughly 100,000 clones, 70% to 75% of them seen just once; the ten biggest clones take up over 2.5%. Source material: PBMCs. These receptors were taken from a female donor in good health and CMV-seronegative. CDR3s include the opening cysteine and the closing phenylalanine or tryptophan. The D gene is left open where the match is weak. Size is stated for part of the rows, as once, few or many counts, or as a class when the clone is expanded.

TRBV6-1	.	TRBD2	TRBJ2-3	CASKEREVTDTQYF	TGTGCCAGCAAGGAGCGGGAGGTCACAGATACGCAGTATTTT
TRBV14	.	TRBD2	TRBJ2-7	CASSQFSGSYEQYF	TGTGCCAGCAGCCAATTTAGCGGGAGCTACGAGCAGTACTTC
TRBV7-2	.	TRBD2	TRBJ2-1	CASSLEFTSGGGDEQFF	TGTGCCAGCAGCTTAGAGTTCACTAGCGGGGGGGGCGATGAGCAGTTCTTC
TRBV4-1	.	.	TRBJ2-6	CASSQYPSSGANVLTF	TGCGCCAGCAGCCAATACCCCAGCTCTGGGGCCAACGTCCTGACTTTC
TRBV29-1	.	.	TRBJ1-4	CSVLRQFNEKLFF	TGCAGCGTTCTCCGACAGTTTAATGAAAAACTGTTTTTT
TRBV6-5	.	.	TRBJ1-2	CASRSPRGPYGYTF	TGTGCCAGCAGGTCCCCACGGGGTCCCTATGGCTACACCTTC
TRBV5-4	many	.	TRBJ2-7	CASSGGAASSYEQYF	TGTGCCAGCAGCGGCGGGGCAGCGTCCTCCTACGAGCAGTACTTC
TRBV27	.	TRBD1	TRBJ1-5	CASSFGQGVGPQHF	TGTGCCAGCAGTTTCGGACAGGGAGTGGGGCCCCAGCATTTT
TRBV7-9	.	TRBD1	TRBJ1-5	CASSADRGNQPQHF	TGTGCCAGCAGCGCCGACAGGGGCAATCAGCCCCAGCATTTT
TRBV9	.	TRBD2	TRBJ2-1	CASSPRLAGFNEQFF	TGTGCCAGCAGCCCCCGACTAGCGGGATTCAATGAGCAGTTCTTC
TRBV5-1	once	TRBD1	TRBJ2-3	CASSLAGQGSTDTQYF	TGCGCCAGCAGCTTGGCGGGACAGGGGTCCACAGATACGCAGTATTTT
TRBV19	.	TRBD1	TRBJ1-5	CASSMLGQGAVHNQPQHF	TGTGCCAGTAGTATGTTGGGACAGGGGGCTGTACACAATCAGCCCCAGCATTTT
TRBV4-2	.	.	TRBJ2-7	CASSQERLVTYEQYF	TGTGCCAGCAGCCAAGAACGCCTAGTCACCTACGAGCAGTACTTC
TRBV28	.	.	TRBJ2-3	CASNSQGSTQPDTQYF	TGTGCCAGCAACTCTCAGGGGAGTACCCAGCCAGATACGCAGTATTTT
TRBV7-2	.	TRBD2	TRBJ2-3	CASSLQASGDTQYF	TGTGCCAGCAGCTTACAGGCTAGCGGAGATACGCAGTATTTT
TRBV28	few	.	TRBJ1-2	CASSFGYLGTPVYGYTF	TGTGCCAGCAGTTTCGGTTACCTCGGGACACCCGTCTATGGCTACACCTTC
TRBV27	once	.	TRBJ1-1	CASSPWGQKNTEAFF	TGTGCCAGCAGTCCTTGGGGGCAGAAGAACACTGAAGCTTTCTTT
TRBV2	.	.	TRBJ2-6	CASTYSGANVLTF	TGTGCCAGCACTTATAGTGGGGCCAACGTCCTGACTTTC
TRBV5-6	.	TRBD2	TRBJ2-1	CASSQGTSGYNEQFF	TGTGCCAGCAGCCAAGGGACTAGCGGTTACAATGAGCAGTTCTTC
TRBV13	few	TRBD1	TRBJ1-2	CASSLGRQGHGYTF	TGTGCCAGCAGCTTAGGACGACAGGGGCATGGCTACACCTTC
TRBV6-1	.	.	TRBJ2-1	CASSEMGAVVNEQFF	TGTGCCAGCAGTGAAATGGGGGCGGTGGTAAATGAGCAGTTCTTC
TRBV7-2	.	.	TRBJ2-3	CASSLASGDTQYF	TGTGCCAGCAGCTTAGCTAGCGGCGATACGCAGTATTTT
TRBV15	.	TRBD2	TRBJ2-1	CATRGGSSYNEQFF	TGTGCCACCAGAGGCGGGAGCTCCTACAATGAGCAGTTCTTC
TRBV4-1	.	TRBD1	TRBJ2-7	CASSHPGQGTYEQYF	TGCGCCAGCAGCCATCCGGGACAGGGCACCTACGAGCAGTACTTC
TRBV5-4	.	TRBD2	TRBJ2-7	CASSPGLAGESYEQYF	TGTGCCAGCAGTCCCGGACTAGCGGGAGAATCCTACGAGCAGTACTTC
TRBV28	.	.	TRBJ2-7	CASSLRALYEQYF	TGTGCCAGCAGTCTCAGGGCCCTCTACGAGCAGTACTTC
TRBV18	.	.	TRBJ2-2	CASSPQTDTGELFF	TGTGCCAGCTCACCACAAACAGACACCGGGGAGCTGTTTTTT
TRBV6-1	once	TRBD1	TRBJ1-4	CASSEGRTGQSNEKLFF	TGTGCCAGCAGTGAAGGCAGGACGGGACAGAGTAATGAAAAACTGTTTTTT
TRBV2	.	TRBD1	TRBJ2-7	CASRVRGDRERGTYEQYF	TGTGCCAGCAGAGTTCGAGGGGACAGGGAAAGAGGGACCTACGAGCAGTACTTC
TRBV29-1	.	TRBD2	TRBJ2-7	CSVHSGLAGGGEQYF	TGCAGCGTACATAGCGGACTAGCGGGAGGAGGCGAGCAGTACTTC
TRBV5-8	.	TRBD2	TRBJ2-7	CASRTGLAAYEQYF	TGTGCCAGCAGAACGGGACTAGCGGCCTACGAGCAGTACTTC
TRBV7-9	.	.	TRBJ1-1	CASSWGGSDTEAFF	TGTGCCAGCAGCTGGGGGGGATCGGACACTGAAGCTTTCTTT
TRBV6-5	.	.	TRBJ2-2	CASSYFSQTGELFF	TGTGCCAGCAGTTACTTTAGCCAAACCGGGGAGCTGTTTTTT
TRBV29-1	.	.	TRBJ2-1	CSGSGPGSYNEQFF	TGCAGCGGTAGCGGACCCGGCTCCTACAATGAGCAGTTCTTC
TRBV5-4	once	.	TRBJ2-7	CASSLQGTYYEQYF	TGTGCCAGCAGCTTGCAGGGCACCTACTACGAGCAGTACTTC
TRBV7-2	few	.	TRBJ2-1	CASSLATGTRNEQFF	TGTGCCAGCAGCTTAGCCACAGGGACCCGCAATGAGCAGTTCTTC
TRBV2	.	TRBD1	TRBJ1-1	CASSPDRGTEAFF	TGTGCCAGCAGTCCTGACAGGGGGACTGAAGCTTTCTTT
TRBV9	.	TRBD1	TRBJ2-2	CASSPQGAGELFF	TGTGCCAGCAGTCCGCAGGGGGCCGGGGAGCTGTTTTTT
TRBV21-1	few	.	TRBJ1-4	CASSKRQGTNEKLFF	TGTGCCAGCAGCAAACGACAGGGCACTAATGAAAAACTGTTTTTT
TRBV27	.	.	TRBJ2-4	CASRAGGAKNIQYF	TGTGCCAGCAGAGCCGGCGGGGCCAAAAACATTCAGTACTTC
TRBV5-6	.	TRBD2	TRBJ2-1	CASSLPGLEQFF	TGTGCCAGCAGCTTACCGGGACTAGAACAGTTCTTC
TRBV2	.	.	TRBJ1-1	CASSVGRANTEAFF	TGTGCCAGCAGTGTAGGCAGGGCGAACACTGAAGCTTTCTTT
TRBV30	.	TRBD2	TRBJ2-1	CAWAGGERSYNEQFF	TGTGCCTGGGCCGGGGGGGAGAGGTCCTACAATGAGCAGTTCTTC
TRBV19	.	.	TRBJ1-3	CASIRGRTASGNTIYF	TGTGCCAGTATTAGGGGCCGGACAGCCTCTGGAAACACCATATATTTT
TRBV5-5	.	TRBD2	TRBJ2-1	CASSLAPSGRVNEQFF	TGTGCCAGCAGCTTGGCCCCTAGCGGGAGGGTCAATGAGCAGTTCTTC
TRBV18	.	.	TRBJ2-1	CASSPVDLDSSVQFF	TGTGCCAGCTCACCGGTTGACTTGGATTCTAGCGTGCAGTTCTTC
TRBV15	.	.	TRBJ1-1	CATSQFRNTEAFF	TGTGCCACCTCGCAGTTTCGGAACACTGAAGCTTTCTTT
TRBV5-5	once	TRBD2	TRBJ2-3	CASTHRGLAGLGRGTDTQYF	TGTGCCAGCACCCATCGGGGACTAGCGGGTCTCGGCCGGGGCACAGATACGCAGTATTTT
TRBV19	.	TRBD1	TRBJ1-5	CASRLDRAANQPQHF	TGTGCCAGTAGGCTTGACAGGGCGGCCAATCAGCCCCAGCATTTT